This T cell receptor (beta chain) was recorded in a study of cytomegalovirus exposure and HLA in healthy donors. The donors, nominally healthy at sampling, likely had unrecorded immune exposures. Study observations and caveats: The presence/absence work took it that sequencing depth was about the same across donors. A later analysis linked around 15,000 TCR beta sequences to HLA alleles at 0.05 false discovery rate. Earlier findings revealed that most TCR beta V segments proved productive either about 90% or about 30% of the time.

Remarks on this clone: Its antigen is as yet unknown.

Germline-derived CDR1 and CDR2 are MDHEN and SYDVKM. V was shortened by 6 bases and J by 3 bases, with 15 bases between the two germline ends. This CDR3 has 15 residues. PCR employed 60 Vbeta and 13 Jbeta primers. Assay used: immunoSEQ multiplex PCR; TCRdb lists only in-frame clones, some missing. The table lists about 170,000 clones, around 78% of them singletons, with roughly 2.1% in the top ten. The origin of this receptor is a woman aged 30 to 39 in good health and CMV-seropositive. The sample was PBMCs. The chain links TRBV28 to TRBJ1-3; D might be TRBD1 (6 bases). This CDR3 reads CASSWSGGFGNTIYF. The CDR3 coding sequence is TGTGCCAGCAGCTGGAGCGGGGGCTTTGGAAACACCATATATTTT.